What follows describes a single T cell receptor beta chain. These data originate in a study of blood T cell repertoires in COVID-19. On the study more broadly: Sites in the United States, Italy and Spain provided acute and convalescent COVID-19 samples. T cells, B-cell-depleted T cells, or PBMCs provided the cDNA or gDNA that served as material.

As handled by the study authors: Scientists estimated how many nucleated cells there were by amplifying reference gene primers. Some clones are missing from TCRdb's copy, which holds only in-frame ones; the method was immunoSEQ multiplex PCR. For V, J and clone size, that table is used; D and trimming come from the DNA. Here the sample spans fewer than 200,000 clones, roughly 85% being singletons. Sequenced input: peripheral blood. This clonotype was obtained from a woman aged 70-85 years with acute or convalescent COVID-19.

The CDR3 region has the DNA TGTGCCAGCAGATCCCCCGGGACAGTAAACACTGAAGCTTTCTTT. Its protein product is CASRSPGTVNTEAFF. The rearrangement joins TRBV27 to TRBJ1-1, with 7 bases that match TRBD1. V lost 6 bases to trimming and J lost 2 bases; unmatched junction nucleotides: 9. Germline V CDR1 and CDR2: MNHEY, SMNVEV (reference sequence). This CDR3 region has 15 residues.